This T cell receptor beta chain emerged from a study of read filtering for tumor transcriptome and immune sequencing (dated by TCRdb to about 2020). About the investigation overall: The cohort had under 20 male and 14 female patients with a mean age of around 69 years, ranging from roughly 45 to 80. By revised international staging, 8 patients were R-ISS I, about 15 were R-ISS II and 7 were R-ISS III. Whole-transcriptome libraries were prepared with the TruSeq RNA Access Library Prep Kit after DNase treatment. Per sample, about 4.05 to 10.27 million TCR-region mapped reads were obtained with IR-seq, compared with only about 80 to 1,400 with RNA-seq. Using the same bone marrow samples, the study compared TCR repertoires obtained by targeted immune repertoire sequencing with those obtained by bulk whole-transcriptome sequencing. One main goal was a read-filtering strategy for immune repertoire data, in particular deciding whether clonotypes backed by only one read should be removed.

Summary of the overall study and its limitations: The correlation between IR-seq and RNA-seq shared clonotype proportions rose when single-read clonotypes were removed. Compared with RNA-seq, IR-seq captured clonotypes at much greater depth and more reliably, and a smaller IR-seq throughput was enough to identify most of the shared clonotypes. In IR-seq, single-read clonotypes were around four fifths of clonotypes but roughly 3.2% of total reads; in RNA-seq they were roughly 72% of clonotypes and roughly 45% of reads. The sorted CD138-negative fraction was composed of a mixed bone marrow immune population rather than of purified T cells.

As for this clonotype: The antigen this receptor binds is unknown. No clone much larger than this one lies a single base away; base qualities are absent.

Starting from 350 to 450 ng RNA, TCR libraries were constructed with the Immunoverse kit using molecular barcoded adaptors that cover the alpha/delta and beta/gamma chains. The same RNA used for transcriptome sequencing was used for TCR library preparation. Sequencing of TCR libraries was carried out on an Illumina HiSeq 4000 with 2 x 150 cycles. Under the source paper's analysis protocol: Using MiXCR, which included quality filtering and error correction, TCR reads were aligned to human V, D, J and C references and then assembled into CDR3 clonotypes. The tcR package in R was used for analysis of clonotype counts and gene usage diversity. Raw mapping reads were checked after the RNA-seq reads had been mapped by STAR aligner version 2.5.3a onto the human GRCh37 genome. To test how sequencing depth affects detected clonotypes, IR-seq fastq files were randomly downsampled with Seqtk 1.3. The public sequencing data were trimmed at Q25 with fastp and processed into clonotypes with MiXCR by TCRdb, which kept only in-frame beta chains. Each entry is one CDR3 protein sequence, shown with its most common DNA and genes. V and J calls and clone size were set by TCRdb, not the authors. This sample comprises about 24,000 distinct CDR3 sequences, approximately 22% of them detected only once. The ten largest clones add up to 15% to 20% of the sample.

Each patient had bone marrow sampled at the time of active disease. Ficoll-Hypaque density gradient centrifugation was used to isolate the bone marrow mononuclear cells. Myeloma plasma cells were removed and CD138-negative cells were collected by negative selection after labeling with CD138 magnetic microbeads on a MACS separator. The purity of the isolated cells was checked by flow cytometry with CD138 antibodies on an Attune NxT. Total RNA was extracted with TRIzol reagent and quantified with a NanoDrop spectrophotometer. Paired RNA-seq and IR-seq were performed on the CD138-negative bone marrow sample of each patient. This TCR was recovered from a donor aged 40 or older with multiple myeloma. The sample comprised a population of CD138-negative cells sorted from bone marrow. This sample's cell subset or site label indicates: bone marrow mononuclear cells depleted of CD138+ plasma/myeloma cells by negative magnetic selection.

Here the CDR3 is given as CAWSVDGFKNIQYF. The DNA reads TGTGCCTGGAGTGTTGACGGATTCAAAAACATTCAGTACTTC. Rearrangement joined TRBV30 to TRBJ2-4; the D gene is not confidently resolved. From the cysteine through the phenylalanine, the CDR3 covers 14 amino acids. The sequence is cut down to CDR3 DNA, 42 bases in frame from base 1. V is pared back by 0 bases and J by 3 bases, with 9 bases lying between the germline termini. The germline V gene (reference sequence) specifies GTSNPN as CDR1 and SVGIG as CDR2. Supplemented by the reference TRBV30 and TRBJ2-4 proteins around the CDR3, the complete variable domain is SQTIHQWPATLVQPVGSPLSLECTVEGTSNPNLYWYRQAAGRGLQLLFYSVGIGQISSEVPQNLSASRPQDRQFILSSKKLLLSDSGFYLCAWSVDGFKNIQYFGAGTRLSVL.